The rows below give T cell receptor beta chains drawn from one sample of a study of T cell changes during pregnancy in multiple sclerosis. Repertoires were generated with immunoSEQ multiplex PCR, while TCRdb's copy carries only in-frame clones and drops some. Among about 68,000 clones listed, around nine tenths were seen once. Material: peripheral blood, obtained after pregnancy. These TCRs come from a female donor in good health, enrolled as a control in a pregnancy study. CDR3s include the opening cysteine and the closing phenylalanine or tryptophan. D genes are given only for firm matches. Only some rows state a clone size, as once, few, many or a class for expanded clones.

d_call	j_call	v_call	clone_size	cdr3_nt	cdr3_aa
NA	TRBJ1-5	TRBV5-6	NA	TGTGCCAGCAGCGGGGGGGGAAGCAATCAGCCCCAGCATTTT	CASSGGGSNQPQHF
TRBD2	TRBJ2-2	TRBV2	NA	TGTGCCAGCAGGCTGAATATAGCGGGAGCCACCGGGGAGCTGTTTTTT	CASRLNIAGATGELFF
NA	TRBJ2-7	TRBV13	NA	TGTGCCAGCAGCCCCCCTACCCCCGGGGGTTACGAGCAGTACTTC	CASSPPTPGGYEQYF
NA	TRBJ2-7	TRBV6-6	NA	TGTGCCAGCAGTGCCTACAGGGGGGGGGTCTACGAGCAGTACTTC	CASSAYRGGVYEQYF
NA	TRBJ1-4	TRBV6-5	NA	TGTGCCAGCACCTTTGGCCAGGCGGGGGAAAAACTGTTTTTT	CASTFGQAGEKLFF
NA	TRBJ2-7	TRBV5-1	NA	TGCGCCAGCAGGCTCGAGGGGGGGGCATACGAGCAGTACTTC	CASRLEGGAYEQYF
NA	TRBJ2-7	TRBV13	NA	TGTGCCAGCAGCCCCGACGGGGGAGAGACCTACGAGCAGTACTTC	CASSPDGGETYEQYF
TRBD2	TRBJ2-3	TRBV4-1	NA	TGCGCCAGCAGCCAAGATAGGGCTAGCGGGAGTAATACGCAGTATTTT	CASSQDRASGSNTQYF
TRBD1	TRBJ1-5	TRBV6-5	NA	TGTGCCAGCAGTTACGGGACAGGACCTAATCAGCCCCAGCATTTT	CASSYGTGPNQPQHF
NA	TRBJ2-2	TRBV7-9	NA	TGTGCCAGCAGCCCCTCGGGTATAGGCAAAGACGGGGAGCTGTTTTTT	CASSPSGIGKDGELFF
TRBD2	TRBJ2-7	TRBV27	few	TGTGCCAGCAGCCACAGCGGGGGGGCCGAGCAGTACTTC	CASSHSGGAEQYF
TRBD2	TRBJ2-3	TRBV15	NA	TGTGCCACCAGCAGAGATCCAGGGGCCCCTCGGGCGGGAGGGCTGGGAGATACGCAGTATTTT	CATSRDPGAPRAGGLGDTQYF
TRBD1	TRBJ2-1	TRBV27	NA	TGTGCCAGCAGTCTTATCCCGGGACAGGGGTTCTATGAGCAGTTCTTC	CASSLIPGQGFYEQFF
NA	TRBJ2-2	TRBV5-1	NA	TGCGCCAGCAGCTTGGTGGGCGAGAACACCGGGGAGCTGTTTTTT	CASSLVGENTGELFF
NA	TRBJ1-1	TRBV10-3	NA	TGTGCCATCAGTGAGGTTATGAACACTGAAGCTTTCTTT	CAISEVMNTEAFF
TRBD1	TRBJ2-1	TRBV5-1	NA	TGCGCCAGCAGCTGGGCTGGACAGGGCGTCTACAATGAGCAGTTCTTC	CASSWAGQGVYNEQFF
TRBD1	TRBJ1-2	TRBV7-2	NA	TGTGCCAGCAGCTTAGCGGGACAGGGACCACTCTATGGCTACACCTTC	CASSLAGQGPLYGYTF
NA	TRBJ1-1	TRBV9	NA	TGTGCCAGCAGCGTAGAAGCGTGGGTAGAAGGCACTGAAGCTTTCTTT	CASSVEAWVEGTEAFF
TRBD1	TRBJ2-1	TRBV10-3	NA	TGTGCCATCAGTGATCTCTTAAACAGGGGGGACTACAATGAGCAGTTCTTC	CAISDLLNRGDYNEQFF
TRBD2	TRBJ2-2	TRBV5-6	NA	TGTGCCAGCAGCTCGACCGGGACTAGACTGGCCGGGGAGCTGTTTTTT	CASSSTGTRLAGELFF
NA	TRBJ2-5	TRBV4-1	NA	TGCGCCAGCAGCCAGGAGGGCTCGGGGGAGACCCAGTACTTC	CASSQEGSGETQYF
TRBD1	TRBJ1-2	TRBV29-1	few	TGCAGCGCCCAGACAGGGGGCGATGGCTACACCTTC	CSAQTGGDGYTF
TRBD2	TRBJ2-3	TRBV7-9	NA	TGTGCCAGCAGCATACTAGCGGGGGGGAGTCCAGATACGCAGTATTTT	CASSILAGGSPDTQYF
TRBD1	TRBJ2-7	TRBV6-6	NA	TGTGCCAGCAGCCTGGGACAGGCCGCTTCCTACGAGCAGTACTTC	CASSLGQAASYEQYF
NA	TRBJ1-2	TRBV7-2	once	TGTGCCAGCAGCCCAGACAGAATAGGATACTATGGCTACACCTTC	CASSPDRIGYYGYTF
TRBD1	TRBJ1-2	TRBV4-1	NA	TGCGCCAGCAGCCAAGATGGGGACAGGGGGTTTTATGGCTACACCTTC	CASSQDGDRGFYGYTF
TRBD2	TRBJ2-7	TRBV7-2	NA	TGTGCCAGCAGTTCCAGGGGGGCGGGAGGGCCTATGACCTACGAGCAGTACTTC	CASSSRGAGGPMTYEQYF
NA	TRBJ2-3	TRBV10-1	NA	TGCGCCAGCAGTGAGGGCCAGGACAATACGCAGTATTTT	CASSEGQDNTQYF
NA	TRBJ2-7	TRBV7-6	NA	TGTGCCAGCAGCTCAACGGGCGAGGGCTCCTACGAGCAGTACTTC	CASSSTGEGSYEQYF
NA	TRBJ2-3	TRBV5-8	NA	TGTGCCAGCAGCTTCCCGGGACTGGGGGAAAGCACAGATACGCAGTATTTT	CASSFPGLGESTDTQYF
TRBD2	TRBJ2-2	TRBV7-6	NA	TGTGCCAGCAGCCCCGGGGGGGGGTGGACCGGGGAGCTGTTTTTT	CASSPGGGWTGELFF
TRBD1	TRBJ2-7	TRBV13	NA	TGTGCCAGCAGCCAGGGGACAGCTTCCTACGAGCAGTACTTC	CASSQGTASYEQYF
NA	TRBJ2-7	TRBV28	NA	TGTGCCAGCAGCCCACCCTTGAGACGGAGCTCCTACGAGCAGTACTTC	CASSPPLRRSSYEQYF
NA	TRBJ2-1	TRBV7-2	NA	TGTGCCAGCACAATTTCCAATGAGCAGTTCTTC	CASTISNEQFF
TRBD2	TRBJ2-1	TRBV29-1	NA	TGCAGCGTTGAAGGCCTAGCGGGAGGTCTAGTTCAAGAGCAGTTCTTC	CSVEGLAGGLVQEQFF
NA	TRBJ1-2	TRBV5-6	NA	TGTGCCAGCACCTCCGGGGAAGCTCGGGCCTTC	CASTSGEARAF
NA	TRBJ1-2	TRBV7-8	NA	TGTGCCAGCAGCTTAGAGGACGGACTCTATGGCTACACCTTC	CASSLEDGLYGYTF
NA	TRBJ2-7	TRBV28	NA	TGTGCCAGCAGTCCACTCCCGGACACTACCTACGAGCAGTACTTC	CASSPLPDTTYEQYF
TRBD2	TRBJ2-7	TRBV7-2	NA	TGTGCCAGCAGCTCAACTAGCGGGGAGTCCTACGAGCAGTACTTC	CASSSTSGESYEQYF
NA	TRBJ2-7	TRBV27	NA	TGTGCCACCGGGGTAACTGGGGGCCCTCGCTCCTACGAGCAGTACTTC	CATGVTGGPRSYEQYF
NA	TRBJ1-1	TRBV28	NA	TGTGCCAGCAGTTTCGGCCGGGATACGAACACTGAAGCTTTCTTT	CASSFGRDTNTEAFF
TRBD1	TRBJ1-5	TRBV7-6	few	TGTGCCAGCACCCAATGGCCGGGACAGGTTAATCAGCCCCAGCATTTT	CASTQWPGQVNQPQHF
TRBD2	TRBJ2-1	TRBV4-3	few	TGCGCCAGCAGCCCCTTTGCGGGAGAGATTCTTAATGAGCAGTTCTTC	CASSPFAGEILNEQFF
NA	TRBJ2-7	TRBV19	NA	TGTGCCAGTAGTACCAGCGGACCCTACGAGCAGTACTTC	CASSTSGPYEQYF
NA	TRBJ2-7	TRBV5-4	once	TGCGCCAGCAGCCAAGTAGCGGACTACTCCTACGAGCAGTACTTC	CASSQVADYSYEQYF
TRBD1	TRBJ2-7	TRBV28	NA	TGTGCCAGCAGTTTGAGCCAGGGGGCTTTCGAGCAGTACTTC	CASSLSQGAFEQYF
TRBD2	TRBJ2-3	TRBV14	NA	TGTGCCAGCAGCTTTGGACTAGCGGCAGATACGCAGTATTTT	CASSFGLAADTQYF
TRBD2	TRBJ2-2	TRBV4-1	NA	TGCGCCAGCAGCACCCCCGCCGGGACTAGCGGCACCGGGGAGCTGTTTTTT	CASSTPAGTSGTGELFF
TRBD2	TRBJ2-3	TRBV28	NA	TGTGCCAGCGGAGCGGGGGGGATTCTCACAGATACGCAGTATTTT	CASGAGGILTDTQYF
TRBD2	TRBJ2-7	TRBV28	NA	TGTGCCACGGACTCCGCCGCGGGAGAGCTACGCTACGAGCAGTACTTC	CATDSAAGELRYEQYF
NA	TRBJ1-1	TRBV27	few	TGTGCCAGCAAACAGGCGCTAAACACTGAAGCTTTCTTT	CASKQALNTEAFF
TRBD1	TRBJ2-7	TRBV6-1	NA	TGTGCCAGCAGCTCACAGGGGAACCCCTACGAGCAGTACTTC	CASSSQGNPYEQYF
NA	TRBJ1-2	TRBV7-9	NA	TGTGCCAGCAGCTCGGACACTAACTATGGCTACACCTTC	CASSSDTNYGYTF
TRBD1	TRBJ2-1	TRBV6-4	once	TGTGCCAGCAGTCCTGCCGGGACAGGGGGCGATGAGCAGTTCTTC	CASSPAGTGGDEQFF
TRBD2	TRBJ2-3	TRBV29-1	once	TGCAGCGTTGAAGATCGGGGGGTAGGGGCCCGGGCAGATACGCAGTATTTT	CSVEDRGVGARADTQYF
NA	TRBJ2-1	TRBV5-8	NA	TGTGCCAGCAGCCAACTAGGTGGTCGGAAGTTCTTC	CASSQLGGRKFF
NA	TRBJ2-2	TRBV21-1	NA	TGTGCCAGCAGCAAAAGCGGCGGGGAGCTGTTTTTT	CASSKSGGELFF
TRBD2	TRBJ2-1	TRBV27	NA	TGTGCCAGCAGTCTGGGACTAGCGGGGTATGAGCAGTTCTTC	CASSLGLAGYEQFF
TRBD2	TRBJ2-5	TRBV6-5	NA	TGTGCCAGCAGAGGACTAGCGGGAGTAGGGACCCAGTACTTC	CASRGLAGVGTQYF
NA	TRBJ2-3	TRBV2	NA	TGTGCCAGCAGTGACACGGACTGGAGCACAGATACGCAGTATTTT	CASSDTDWSTDTQYF